These 9 T cell receptor beta chains came from one sample sequenced in a study of blood T cell repertoires in COVID-19. Libraries were prepared by immunoSEQ multiplex PCR; TCRdb keeps only in-frame clonotypes and omits some of them. Of about 310,000 clones listed, roughly 89% are singletons. Source material: peripheral blood. The receptors originated from a woman between 35 and 50 years old with COVID-19, enrolled during active disease.

The V call is TRBV28, the J call TRBJ2-1, with TRBD2 matching 8 bases. Per the germline V gene, CDR1 is MDHEN and CDR2 is SYDVKM. Trimming at V came to 6 bases and at J to 0 bases, leaving 4 bases not matched to a gene. The CDR3 length is 15 residues. The CDR3 DNA sequence: TGTGCCAGCAGCCCGAGCGGGAGCTCCTACAATGAGCAGTTCTTC. It specifies CASSPSGSSYNEQFF. The full variable domain, completed using reference TRBV28 and TRBJ2-1, is DVKVTQSSRYLVKRTGEKVFLECVQDMDHENMFWYRQDPGLGLRLIYFSYDVKMKEKGDIPEGYSVSREKKERFSLILESASTNQTSMYLCASSPSGSSYNEQFFGPGTRLTVL.

The chain couples TRBV4-3 to TRBJ1-2; TRBD1 matches at 7 bases. V trimming: 0 bases; J trimming: 8 bases; junction bases outside the gene matches: 3. The CDR3 is made up of 13 amino acids. Germline assignment: CDR1 LGHNA and CDR2 YSLEER. Written as DNA, the CDR3 is TGCGCCAGCAGCCAAGACAGGGGGTACGGCTACACCTTC. Protein sequence: CASSQDRGYGYTF.

The rearrangement joins TRBV5-6 to TRBJ1-4, with unresolved D. V was trimmed by 4 bases and J by 8 bases, leaving 12 bases between them. The length of the CDR3 is 13 residues. In germline, CDR1 is SGHDT, CDR2 YYEEEE. The CDR3 sequence: CASSMTGSEKLFF. The DNA of the CDR3 is TGTGCCAGCAGCATGACTGGAAGCGAAAAACTGTTTTTT. Full variable domain (outside the CDR3, taken from reference TRBV5-6 and TRBJ1-4): DAGVTQSPTHLIKTRGQQVTLRCSPKSGHDTVSWYQQALGQGPQFIFQYYEEEERQRGNFPDRFSGHQFPNYSSELNVNALLLGDSALYLCASSMTGSEKLFFGSGTQLSVL.

This clone was counted between two and nine times. The chain recombines TRBV7-3 with TRBJ1-2, with TRBD1 identical over 8 bases. Trimming took 5 bases from V and 6 from J; bases not matched to a gene: 5. Germline CDR1 is SGHTA and CDR2 is FQGTGA. The CDR3 contains 13 residues. The CDR3 region is CASSLGQGHGYTF. CDR3 in DNA: TGTGCCAGCAGCCTCGGACAGGGCCATGGCTACACCTTC.

V gene TRBV29-1 combines with J gene TRBJ2-7; 7 bases align to TRBD1. CDR3 length: 12 amino acids. Losses at the gene ends were 4 bases for V and 3 bases for J; bases not matched to a gene: 3. Germline lookup yields CDR1 SQVTM and CDR2 ANQGSEA. The CDR3 DNA is TGCAGCGTTGGAAGGGGGCTCTACGAGCAGTACTTC. It yields the protein CSVGRGLYEQYF.

This chain joins TRBV3-1 (or the pseudogene TRBV3-2) and TRBJ2-5, with TRBD1 identical over 7 bases. Germline loops: CDR1 LGHDT, CDR2 YNNKEL (reference sequence). The CDR3 loop spans 15 amino acids. J gave up 5 bases and V 3 bases, and 9 bases lay outside the gene matches. The CDR3 protein is CASSQRIDRDETQYF. In DNA form, the CDR3 reads TGTGCCAGCAGCCAGCGAATCGACAGGGACGAGACCCAGTACTTC.

V is TRBV7-2 and J is TRBJ2-5; tentative D call: TRBD2 (7 bases). Trimming left V 4 bases short and J 9 bases short, with 18 bases between. Looked up from germline, CDR1 is SGHTA and CDR2 is FQGNSA. The CDR3 loop spans 14 amino acids. CDR3 sequence: CASSSVGGPSAQYF. In DNA, the CDR3 is TGTGCCAGCAGCTCCGTGGGGGGGCCCTCGGCCCAGTACTTC.

This chain joins TRBV2 and TRBJ2-7; the D gene is possibly TRBD1 (5 bases). Germline V gene sequence: CDR1 SNHLY, CDR2 FYNNEI. V gave up 5 bases and J gave up 1 base, with 9 bases separating them. The CDR3 has 13 residues. CDR3 sequence reads: CASSSDKSYEQYF. The CDR3 DNA reads as TGTGCCAGCAGTTCGGACAAGTCCTACGAGCAGTACTTC.

This clone was recorded only once. The chain links TRBV7-9 to TRBJ2-7; a weak D match, TRBD2 (5 bases). CDR1 and CDR2 from the germline V gene are SEHNR and FQNEAQ (reference sequence). Trimming stripped 5 bases from V and 0 bases from J, with 17 bases between. This CDR3 spans 16 amino acids. CDR3 nucleotides: TGTGCCAGCAGCCACCTGGGAGAGGTTGGCTCCTACGAGCAGTACTTC. It specifies CASSHLGEVGSYEQYF.